The clone carrying this TCR beta chain is a singleton in its sample. The antigen remains unidentified. The source of the sample is a study of T cell responses to AZD1222 COVID-19 vaccine. Sequencing used immunoSEQ multiplex PCR; TCRdb keeps in-frame clones, though not all of them. The data contain about 130,000 clones, about 91% of them singletons. General study points: Within unmutated variant regions lay the reported targets of nearly half of spike-specific TCRs. The sample set comprised mostly white British donors with more females, and clonal diversity was possibly underestimated.

This CDR3 has 14 amino acids. Between the trimmed V and J ends, which lost 8 bases and 0 bases, there was a span of 11 bases. The germline CDR1 and CDR2 sequences are MNHEY and SVGAGI. This chain connects TRBV6-5 to TRBJ2-1; D uncertain. The TCR comes from an adult in good health. The specimen was peripheral blood, collected on day 0 of AZD1222 vaccination. The CDR3 DNA follows: TGTGCCAGCGGATCTCGGAGCTCCTACAATGAGCAGTTCTTC. Protein sequence: CASGSRSSYNEQFF.